This T cell receptor (beta chain) was recorded in a study of T cell repertoires in cytomegalovirus infection. Worth noting for this clonotype: The antigen is unknown.

CDR3 length equals 14 residues. Germline lookup yields CDR1 MNHEY and CDR2 SVGAGI. Trimming pared 4 bases from V and 6 bases from J, leaving 13 bases between. TCRdb processed the reads anew with MiXCR; each CDR3 protein has one entry. Among some 130,000 distinct CDR3 sequences listed, approximately 30% were seen once. Here the sequenced sample was CD8+ T cells from cultured PBMCs, taken from culture after CMV antigen stimulation. The J gene is TRBJ2-1, the V gene TRBV6-5; either TRBD1 or TRBD2 may supply D (5 bases each). The sequence came from a human donor in good health (CMV status not recorded). Some clones in this sample may be carry-over from other donors' samples. In nucleotides, the CDR3 is TGTGCCAGCAGTTCCCGGGACCCCCGCAATGAGCAGTTCTTC. Its translation: CASSSRDPRNEQFF.